Listed below are T cell receptor beta chains from one sample, sequenced in a study of response to subunit inactivated influenza vaccine. TCRdb re-derived calls from the RT-PCR reads in MiXCR, one entry per CDR3 protein. The profile shows hundreds of thousands of distinct CDR3 sequences, around 16% of them singletons. This sample comprised PBMCs from blood, obtained about 12 days after vaccination. The receptors originated from a man aged 45-65 years who received an inactivated influenza vaccine. CDR3s include the opening cysteine and the closing phenylalanine or tryptophan. A D gene is named only where the DNA matches it firmly. Clone size is given for some rows only: seen once, a few or many times, or a class if the clone is expanded.

TRBJ2-1 | NA | NA | TRBV3-1 | 16 | CASSQDVPGEGDEQFF | TGTGCCAGCAGCCAAGATGTCCCGGGGGAAGGCGATGAGCAGTTCTTC
TRBJ2-1 | few | TRBD2 | TRBV11-2 | 17 | CASSSRRELAGVGEQFF | TGTGCCAGCAGCTCGCGGCGTGAGCTAGCGGGAGTTGGTGAGCAGTTCTTC
TRBJ2-3 | few | TRBD2 | TRBV6-2/TRBV6-3 | 17 | CASSYDLTSGSTDTQYF | TGTGCCAGCAGTTACGACTTAACTAGCGGGAGCACAGATACGCAGTATTTT
TRBJ1-1 | few | TRBD1 | TRBV19 | 15 | CASSIQGVLNTEAFF | TGTGCCAGTAGTATACAGGGGGTCCTGAACACTGAAGCTTTCTTT
TRBJ2-7 | few | TRBD2 | TRBV20-1 | 14 | CSARVPSGGYEQYF | TGCAGTGCTAGAGTGCCTAGCGGGGGCTACGAGCAGTACTTC
TRBJ2-1 | few | TRBD2 | TRBV6-2/TRBV6-3 | 15 | CASSYSVAGDNEQFF | TGTGCCAGCAGTTACTCGGTAGCGGGAGACAATGAGCAGTTCTTC
TRBJ1-2 | once | NA | TRBV7-9 | 14 | CASSLALQGFGYTF | TGTGCCAGCAGCTTAGCGTTGCAGGGGTTCGGCTACACCTTC
TRBJ1-4 | few | NA | TRBV4-1 | 16 | CASSQDPTVRGEKLFF | TGCGCCAGCAGCCAAGATCCGACCGTCAGGGGTGAAAAACTGTTTTTT
TRBJ2-3 | NA | NA | TRBV20-1 | 13 | CSARSPHDDTQYF | TGCAGTGCTAGGAGCCCTCACGACGATACGCAGTATTTT
TRBJ2-3 | many | TRBD2 | TRBV5-1 | 14 | CASSQGLAYDTQYF | TGCGCCAGCAGCCAGGGACTAGCGTACGATACGCAGTATTTT
TRBJ1-5 | few | TRBD1 | TRBV2 | 14 | CASRGTGEGQPQHF | TGTGCCAGCAGAGGGACAGGGGAAGGGCAGCCCCAGCATTTT
TRBJ2-1 | few | NA | TRBV5-1 | 16 | CASSLAGPDPYNEQFF | TGCGCCAGCAGCTTGGCCGGGCCAGATCCCTATAATGAGCAGTTCTTC
TRBJ2-1 | NA | TRBD2 | TRBV6-2/TRBV6-3 | 13 | CASKTSGFGKQFF | TGTGCCAGCAAGACTAGCGGTTTCGGAAAGCAGTTCTTC
TRBJ2-5 | few | TRBD1 | TRBV24-1 | 18 | CATSDSRARQGVTETQYF | TGTGCCACCAGTGATTCCCGGGCGAGACAGGGAGTCACAGAGACCCAGTACTTC
TRBJ2-1 | NA | NA | TRBV20-1 | 15 | CSARGWGETRYEQFF | TGCAGTGCTAGAGGTTGGGGGGAGACAAGGTATGAGCAGTTCTTC
TRBJ2-1 | NA | TRBD2 | TRBV9 | 20 | CASSVSPGTSGRTTYNEQFF | TGTGCCAGCAGCGTGAGTCCCGGGACTAGCGGGAGGACTACCTACAATGAGCAGTTCTTC
TRBJ2-1 | NA | TRBD2 | TRBV11-1 | 19 | CASSLVWSSGIRDYNEQFF | TGTGCCAGCAGCTTAGTGTGGAGTAGCGGGATTAGGGACTACAATGAGCAGTTCTTC
TRBJ2-2 | few | NA | TRBV7-3 | 13 | CASSLKAPGELFF | TGTGCCAGCAGCTTAAAAGCGCCCGGGGAGCTGTTTTTT
TRBJ2-7 | NA | NA | TRBV11-2 | 15 | CASSLGRGGSYEQYF | TGTGCCAGCAGCTTAGGACGAGGCGGTTCCTACGAGCAGTACTTC
TRBJ2-7 | few | NA | TRBV20-1 | 13 | CSASEAVRGEQYF | TGCAGTGCTAGCGAGGCGGTGAGGGGGGAGCAGTACTTC
TRBJ2-7 | few | TRBD2 | TRBV6-1 | 14 | CASSQPGGRYEQYF | TGTGCCAGCAGCCAACCGGGGGGGCGATACGAGCAGTACTTC
TRBJ2-5 | few | NA | TRBV4-3 | 13 | CASSQGTEETQYF | TGCGCCAGCAGCCAAGGGACAGAAGAGACCCAGTACTTC
TRBJ2-5 | few | NA | TRBV20-1 | 14 | CSARLGNPRETQYF | TGCAGTGCTAGACTTGGGAATCCAAGGGAGACCCAGTACTTC
TRBJ2-4 | few | NA | TRBV10-2 | 15 | CASSDWGSAKNIQYF | TGCGCCAGCAGTGATTGGGGCTCAGCCAAAAACATTCAGTACTTC
TRBJ1-5 | NA | NA | TRBV3-1 | 16 | CASSQDLPSVNQPQHF | TGTGCCAGCAGCCAAGATCTTCCTTCAGTCAATCAGCCCCAGCATTTT
TRBJ2-7 | NA | NA | TRBV5-5 | 14 | CAMSPGQVTYEQYF | TGTGCCATGAGCCCCGGGCAGGTGACCTACGAGCAGTACTTC
TRBJ2-1 | NA | TRBD2 | TRBV2 | 18 | CASSWRSGRAGLYNEQFF | TGTGCCAGCAGTTGGCGGAGCGGGAGGGCGGGTTTATACAATGAGCAGTTCTTC
TRBJ1-5 | few | NA | TRBV6-1 | 16 | CASSRPTGYSNQPQHF | TGTGCCAGCAGTCGCCCGACAGGTTATAGCAATCAGCCCCAGCATTTT
TRBJ2-3 | few | TRBD2 | TRBV4-2 | 16 | CASSQGLAGRTDTQYF | TGTGCCAGCAGCCAAGGGCTAGCGGGGCGCACAGATACGCAGTATTTT
TRBJ2-1 | few | TRBD2 | TRBV5-5 | 14 | CASGTSDRINEQFF | TGTGCCAGCGGCACTAGCGACCGTATCAATGAGCAGTTCTTC
TRBJ1-2 | NA | NA | TRBV3-1 | 13 | CASSQGHNYGYTF | TGTGCCAGCAGCCAAGGACACAACTATGGCTACACCTTC
TRBJ2-5 | NA | NA | TRBV4-3 | 13 | CASSQGSGETQYF | TGCGCCAGCAGCCAAGGATCGGGAGAGACCCAGTACTTC
TRBJ2-1 | NA | NA | TRBV7-7 | 15 | CASSLDLGSYNEQFF | TGTGCTAGCAGCTTAGATCTGGGTTCCTACAATGAGCAGTTCTTC
TRBJ2-5 | NA | NA | TRBV12-3/TRBV12-4 | 14 | CASSTRTPQETQYF | TGTGCCAGCAGTACCCGGACACCTCAAGAGACCCAGTACTTC
TRBJ2-3 | NA | TRBD1 | TRBV20-1 | 15 | CSASPDRGSTDTQYF | TGCAGTGCGTCGCCGGACAGGGGAAGCACAGATACGCAGTATTTT
TRBJ2-1 | NA | TRBD2 | TRBV7-2 | 15 | CASSRSAGAHNEQFF | TGTGCCAGCAGCCGTTCAGCGGGAGCTCACAATGAGCAGTTCTTC
TRBJ2-1 | NA | NA | TRBV10-3 | 16 | CAIRNTGDLSYNEQFF | TGTGCCATCAGAAATACAGGTGATCTCTCCTACAATGAGCAGTTCTTC